Here is one T cell receptor (beta chain) with its context. The antigen remains unidentified. This sample stems from a study of T cell responses to AZD1222 COVID-19 vaccine. Whole-study findings and limits: When two AZD1222 doses had been given, Spike-specific TCR breadth and depth rose. Unmutated variant regions are reportedly targeted by nearly half of spike-specific TCRs.

CDR3 length equals 10 residues. The ends were cut back, 4 bases at V and 7 bases at J, with 7 bases in the middle. The V gene's germline CDR1 is DFQATT and CDR2 SNEGSKA (reference sequence). Data came from immunoSEQ multiplex PCR; TCRdb stores just in-frame clones and leaves some out. The sample has around 130,000 clones, 85% to 95% seen once; the top ten hold roughly 1.8%. The sample was peripheral blood, taken on day 0 of AZD1222 vaccination. This chain uses TRBV20-1 with TRBJ1-1; D ambiguous. The receptor's source is an adult in good health. The CDR3 DNA reads TGCAGTGCTAATCGGGTTGAAGCTTTCTTT. It translates to CSANRVEAFF.